The clone carrying this T cell receptor beta chain was seen repeatedly, ten times or more. A universal primer site was created by template switching, with the cDNA bearing unique molecular identifiers. In TCRdb, the 5' RACE reads were re-called with MiXCR into one record per CDR3 protein. The sample has 690,000 or so distinct CDR3 sequences, roughly 6% seen once. These data come from a study of identical twins. Deletions cut 3 bases from V and 12 bases from J, with 9 bases between. Germline CDR1 is MDHEN and CDR2 is SYDVKM. CDR3 length: 11 residues. This sequence was found in a man aged 18 to 30 in good health. Specimen: naive T cells sorted from blood. This chain uses TRBV28 with TRBJ2-1; tentative D call: TRBD2 (5 bases). CDR3 amino acids: CASSLGAGQFF. CDR3 nucleotides: TGTGCCAGCAGTTTGGGAGCTGGGCAGTTCTTC.